The next 20 T cell receptor beta chains were all read from a single sample in a study of blood T cell repertoires in COVID-19. Using immunoSEQ multiplex PCR, the repertoire was profiled, and TCRdb retains in-frame clones only, with some absent. The sample lists 350,000 to 550,000 clones; about 90% were seen once. The sequenced material came from PBMCs or T cells enriched from blood (not recorded which). The source is a woman in her late teens or twenties with acute COVID-19.

The V gene is TRBV28, the J gene TRBJ2-3, with 13 bases fitting TRBD2. The germline gives CDR1 MDHEN, CDR2 SYDVKM. Trimming cost V 7 bases and J 6 bases; bases outside gene matches: 22. The CDR3 consists of 20 residues. The CDR3 loop is CASTTPGTSGTLALPDTQYF. The DNA of the CDR3 is TGTGCCAGCACCACCCCTGGGACTAGCGGGACCTTAGCCCTCCCTGATACGCAGTATTTT.

The chain couples TRBV5-1 to TRBJ2-3; unclear D gene. With 0 bases removed from V and 4 bases from J, the gap between germline ends came to 12 bases. This CDR3 contains 15 residues. Germline loops: CDR1 SGHRS, CDR2 YFSETQ. CDR3 residues: CASSLAAQVADTQYF. The CDR3 DNA sequence: TGCGCCAGCAGCTTGGCGGCGCAGGTAGCAGATACGCAGTATTTT.

The chain recombines TRBV5-1 with TRBJ2-2; unclear D gene. Germline CDR1 and CDR2: SGHRS and YFSETQ. The V end was cut by 1 base, the J end by 1 base, with 5 bases between. This CDR3 has 14 residues. CDR3 sequence (DNA): TGCGCCAGCAGCTTGTACAGGAACACCGGGGAGCTGTTTTTT. Translated, it gives CASSLYRNTGELFF.

The chain employs TRBV12-3 or TRBV12-4 and TRBJ1-2; D is possibly TRBD1 (5 bases). Between the trimmed V and J ends, which lost 9 bases and 4 bases, there was a span of 12 bases. The CDR3 spans 12 residues. CDR3 loop: CASQQEFYGYTF. CDR3 coding DNA: TGTGCCAGTCAACAGGAGTTCTATGGCTACACCTTC.

V usage is TRBV7-9 and J usage is TRBJ2-7, with D possibly being TRBD2 (5 bases). This CDR3 region has 13 residues. Per germline, CDR1 SEHNR and CDR2 FQNEAQ (reference sequence). The germline V and J ends were trimmed by 3 bases and 6 bases, with 12 bases remaining between them. The CDR3, as DNA: TGTGCCAGCAGCTTCCCGGGGATGGGCGAGCAGTACTTC. Residues: CASSFPGMGEQYF.

The rearrangement uses TRBV10-3 and TRBJ1-6; TRBD1 is a possible D gene (5 bases). From germline, CDR1 is ENHRY and CDR2 SYGVKD. V shed 0 bases and J shed 9 bases, with 9 bases lying between them. The CDR3 covers 14 residues. CDR3: CAISESGERSPLHF. The CDR3 DNA follows: TGTGCCATCAGTGAGTCAGGGGAACGTTCACCCCTCCACTTT.

This chain links TRBV7-2 with TRBJ2-1; no firm D call. CDR1 is SGHTA, CDR2 FQGNSA, per germline. Trimming left V 5 bases short and J 10 bases short, with 12 bases between. CDR3 length equals 12 residues. The CDR3 loop reads CASSPRSFEQFF. The DNA for the CDR3 is TGTGCCAGCAGCCCCAGGTCTTTCGAGCAGTTCTTC.

A note on this clone: Sequence at one end of the junction differs from germline and may be a read error. J is TRBJ1-5 and V is TRBV7-2; the D gene is possibly TRBD1 (5 bases). The CDR3 sequence is 17 residues long. Per the germline V gene, CDR1 is SGHTA and CDR2 is FQGNSA. For the CDR3, the DNA is TGTGCCAGCAGCCGGGCGGGGGGTAAGGTTACCAATCAGCCCCAACATTTT. It is translated as CASSRAGGKVTNQPQHF.

The V and J genes are TRBV3-1 (or the pseudogene TRBV3-2) and TRBJ1-2; 7 bases map to TRBD1. This CDR3 has 12 residues. CDR1 and CDR2 (germline): LGHDT, YNNKEL (reference sequence). V dropped 5 bases and J dropped 3; count of bases not matched to a gene: 0. CDR3 loop: CASSDRDYGYTF. For the CDR3, the DNA is TGTGCCAGCAGCGACAGGGACTATGGCTACACCTTC.

The V call is TRBV2, the J call TRBJ1-3; D is uncertain. V lost 3 bases to trimming and J lost 0 bases, with 6 bases between them. The CDR3 covers 14 residues. Germline V gene lookup returns CDR1 SNHLY and CDR2 FYNNEI. This CDR3 is CASSEGSSGNTIYF. In DNA, the CDR3 is TGTGCCAGCAGTGAGGGGAGCTCTGGAAACACCATATATTTT.

The chain uses TRBV3-1 (or the pseudogene TRBV3-2) and TRBJ2-3, with unresolved D. Looked up from germline, CDR1 is LGHDT and CDR2 is YNNKEL (reference sequence). V was cut by 10 bases and J by 2 bases, with 10 bases left in between. The CDR3 covers 12 residues. The CDR3 bases are TGTGCCATCCCCGACATCACAGATACGCAGTATTTT. Protein product: CAIPDITDTQYF.

The V call is TRBV4-2, the J call TRBJ1-4; D may be TRBD1 (6 bases). Looked up from germline, CDR1 is LGHNA and CDR2 is YNFKEQ. Trimming removed 1 base at V and 5 bases at J, with 14 bases between. The length of the CDR3 is 16 residues. The CDR3 sequence is CASSQGSGARNEKLFF. Written as DNA, the CDR3 is TGTGCCAGCAGCCAAGGGTCAGGGGCTAGAAATGAAAAACTGTTTTTT.

The gene calls are TRBV11-3 and TRBJ2-2, with D unclear. CDR1 SGHNT and CDR2 YENEEA come from the germline V gene. CDR3 length: 14 amino acids. Trimming removed 0 bases at V and 8 bases at J, with 10 bases between. In nucleotides, the CDR3 is TGTGCCAGCAGCTTAGATCCTGTGTTAGGGGAGCTGTTTTTT. It translates to CASSLDPVLGELFF. The full variable domain, rest sourced from reference TRBV11-3 and TRBJ2-2, is EAGVVQSPRYKIIEKKQPVAFWCNPISGHNTLYWYLQNLGQGPELLIRYENEEAVDDSQLPKDRFSAERLKGVDSTLKIQPAELGDSAVYLCASSLDPVLGELFFGEGSRLTVL.

The chain couples TRBV4-1 to TRBJ1-2; TRBD1 is a possible D gene (6 bases). The CDR3 is made up of 14 amino acids. In germline, CDR1 is MGHRA, CDR2 YSYEKL. The V end was cut by 5 bases, the J end by 4 bases, with 14 bases between. Written as DNA, the CDR3 is TGCGCCAGCAGCGACAGCGGGACAAGCTATGGCTACACCTTC. Its translation is CASSDSGTSYGYTF.

This chain uses TRBV29-1 with TRBJ2-3, with a tentative D call TRBD1 (6 bases). The CDR3 runs to 13 residues. The germline V and J ends were trimmed by 5 bases and 2 bases, with 11 bases remaining between them. The germline gives CDR1 SQVTM, CDR2 ANQGSEA. The CDR3 region is CSVTQGNTDTQYF. DNA for the CDR3: TGCAGCGTTACTCAGGGGAACACAGATACGCAGTATTTT.

The rearrangement uses TRBV29-1 and TRBJ2-3; D remains unclear. Trimming pared 8 bases from V and 4 bases from J, leaving 16 bases between. CDR1 and CDR2 from the germline V gene are SQVTM and ANQGSEA. The CDR3 covers 13 residues. In DNA form, the CDR3 reads TGCAGCACCATTAGGAGCCGAGCAGATACGCAGTATTTT. Protein: CSTIRSRADTQYF.

The V call is TRBV6-5, the J call TRBJ1-1; 9 positions agree with TRBD1. V lost 5 bases, J lost 4 bases, and 8 bases stayed unmatched. The V gene's germline CDR1 is MNHEY and CDR2 SVGAGI. The CDR3 runs to 15 residues. In nucleotides, the CDR3 is TGTGCCAGCAGTCCCACCGGGACAGGGCTCACTGAAGCTTTCTTT. It codes for CASSPTGTGLTEAFF.

This clone occurred a few times. The junction shows a germline mismatch at one end, possibly a read error. CDR3 in amino acids: CASRQDVTGGFSEAFF. The CDR3 nucleotides read TGTGCCAGCAGGCAAGACGTTACAGGGGGGTTTTCTGAAGCTTTCTTT. V and J are TRBV3-1 (or the pseudogene TRBV3-2) and TRBJ1-1; 8 bases agree with TRBD1. The CDR3 loop spans 16 amino acids. Germline-derived CDR1 and CDR2 are LGHDT and YNNKEL (reference sequence).

The chain uses TRBV7-2 and TRBJ2-7, with D possibly being TRBD1 (6 bases). The CDR3 covers 16 residues. V lost 1 base and J 6 bases, leaving 19 bases between the germline ends. CDR1 is SGHTA, CDR2 FQGNSA, per germline. CDR3 sequence reads: CASSLERWGPQSEQYF. For the CDR3, the DNA is TGTGCCAGCAGCTTAGAAAGGTGGGGGCCCCAAAGCGAGCAGTACTTC.

The chain recombines TRBV5-4 with TRBJ2-7; D perhaps matches TRBD1 (6 bases). The V end lost 0 bases, the J end lost 4 bases, and 14 bases lay between the germline ends. Germline V lookup: CDR1 SGHNT, CDR2 YYREEE (reference sequence). This CDR3 is built from 15 residues. CDR3 nucleotide sequence: TGTGCCAGCAGCTTGGAGCACAGGGAGAATTACGAGCAGTACTTC. It specifies CASSLEHRENYEQYF.